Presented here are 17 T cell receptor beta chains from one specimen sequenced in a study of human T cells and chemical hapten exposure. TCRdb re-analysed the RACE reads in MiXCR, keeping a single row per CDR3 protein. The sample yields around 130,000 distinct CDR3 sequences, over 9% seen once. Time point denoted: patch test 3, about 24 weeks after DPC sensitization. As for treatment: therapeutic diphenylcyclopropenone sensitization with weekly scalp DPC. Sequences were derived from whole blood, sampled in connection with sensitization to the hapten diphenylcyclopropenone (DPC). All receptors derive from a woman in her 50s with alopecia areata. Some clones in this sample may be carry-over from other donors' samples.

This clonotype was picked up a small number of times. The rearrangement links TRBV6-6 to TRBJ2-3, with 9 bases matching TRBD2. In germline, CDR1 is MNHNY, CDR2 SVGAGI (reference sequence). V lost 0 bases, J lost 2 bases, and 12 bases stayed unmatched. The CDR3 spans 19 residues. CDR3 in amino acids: CASSYSRLRTSESTDTQYF. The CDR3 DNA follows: TGTGCCAGCAGTTACTCGAGGTTGAGGACTAGCGAGTCCACAGATACGCAGTATTTT.

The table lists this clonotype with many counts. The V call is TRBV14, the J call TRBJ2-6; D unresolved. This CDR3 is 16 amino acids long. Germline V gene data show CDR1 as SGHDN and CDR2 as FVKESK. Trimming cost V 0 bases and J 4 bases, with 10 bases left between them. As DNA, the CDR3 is TGTGCCAGCAGCCAAGAAGGCCGGGTAGGGGCCAACGTCCTGACTTTC. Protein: CASSQEGRVGANVLTF.

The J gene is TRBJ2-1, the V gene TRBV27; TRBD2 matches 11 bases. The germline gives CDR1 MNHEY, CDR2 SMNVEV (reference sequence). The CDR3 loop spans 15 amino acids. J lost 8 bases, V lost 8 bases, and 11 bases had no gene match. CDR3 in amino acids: CASSPSTSGMDEQFF. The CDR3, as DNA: TGTGCCAGCTCTCCCTCGACTAGCGGGATGGATGAGCAGTTCTTC.

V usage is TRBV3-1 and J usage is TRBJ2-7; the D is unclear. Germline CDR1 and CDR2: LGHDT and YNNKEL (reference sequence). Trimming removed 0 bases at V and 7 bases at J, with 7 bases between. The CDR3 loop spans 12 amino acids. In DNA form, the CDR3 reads TGTGCCAGCAGCCAAGATAGGTGGGAGCAGTACTTC. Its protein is CASSQDRWEQYF.

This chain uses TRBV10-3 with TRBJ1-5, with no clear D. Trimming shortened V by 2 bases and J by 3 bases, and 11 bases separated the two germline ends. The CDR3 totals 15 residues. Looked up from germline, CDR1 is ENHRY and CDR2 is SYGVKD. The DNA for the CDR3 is TGTGCCATCAGTGAGGAGGGAAAGATCAATCAGCCCCAGCATTTT. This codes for CAISEEGKINQPQHF.

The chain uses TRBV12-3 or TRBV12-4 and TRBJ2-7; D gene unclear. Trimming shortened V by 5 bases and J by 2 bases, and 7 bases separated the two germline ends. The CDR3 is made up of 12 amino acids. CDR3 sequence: CASSIRTYEQYF. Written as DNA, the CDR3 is TGTGCCAGCAGTATCAGGACCTACGAGCAGTACTTC.

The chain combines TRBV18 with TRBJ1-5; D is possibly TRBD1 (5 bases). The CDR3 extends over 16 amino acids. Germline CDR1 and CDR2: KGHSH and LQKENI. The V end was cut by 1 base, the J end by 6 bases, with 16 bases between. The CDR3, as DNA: TGTGCCAGCTCACCACGTGCGGGGGTTGTCTTTCAGCCCCAGCATTTT. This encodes CASSPRAGVVFQPQHF.

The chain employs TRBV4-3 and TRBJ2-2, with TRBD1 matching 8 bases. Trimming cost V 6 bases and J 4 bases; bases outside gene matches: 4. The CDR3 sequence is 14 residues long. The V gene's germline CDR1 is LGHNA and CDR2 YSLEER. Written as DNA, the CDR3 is TGCGCCAGCAGGCAGGGGGCGGTCACCGGGGAGCTGTTTTTT. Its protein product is CASRQGAVTGELFF.

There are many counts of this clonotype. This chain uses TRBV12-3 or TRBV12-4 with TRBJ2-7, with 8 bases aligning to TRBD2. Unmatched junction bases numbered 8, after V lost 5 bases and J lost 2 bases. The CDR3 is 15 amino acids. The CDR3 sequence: CASSAWAGGPYEQYF. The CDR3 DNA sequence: TGTGCCAGCAGTGCCTGGGCGGGGGGACCCTACGAGCAGTACTTC.

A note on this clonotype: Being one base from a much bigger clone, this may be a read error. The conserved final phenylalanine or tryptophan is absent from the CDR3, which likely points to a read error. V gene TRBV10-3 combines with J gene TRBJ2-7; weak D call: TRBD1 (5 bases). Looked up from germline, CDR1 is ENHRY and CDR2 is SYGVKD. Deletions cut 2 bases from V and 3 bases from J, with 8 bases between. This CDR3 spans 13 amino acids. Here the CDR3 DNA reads TGTGCCATCAGTGAGAGCAGGGACTACGAGCAGTACCTC. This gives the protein CAISESRDYEQYL.

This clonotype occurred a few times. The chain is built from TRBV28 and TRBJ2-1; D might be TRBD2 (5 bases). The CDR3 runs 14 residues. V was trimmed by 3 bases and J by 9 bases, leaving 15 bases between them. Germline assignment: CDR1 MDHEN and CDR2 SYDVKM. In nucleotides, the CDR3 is TGTGCCAGCAGTTTGGGCGGGCCCCGGAGTGAGCAGTTCTTC. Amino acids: CASSLGGPRSEQFF.

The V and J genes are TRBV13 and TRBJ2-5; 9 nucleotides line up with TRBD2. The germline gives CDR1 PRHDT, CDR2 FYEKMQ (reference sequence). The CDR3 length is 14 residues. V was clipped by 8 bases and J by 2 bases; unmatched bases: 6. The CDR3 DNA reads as TGTGCCAGCCGATATAGCGGGGGACAAGAGACCCAGTACTTC. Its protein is CASRYSGGQETQYF.

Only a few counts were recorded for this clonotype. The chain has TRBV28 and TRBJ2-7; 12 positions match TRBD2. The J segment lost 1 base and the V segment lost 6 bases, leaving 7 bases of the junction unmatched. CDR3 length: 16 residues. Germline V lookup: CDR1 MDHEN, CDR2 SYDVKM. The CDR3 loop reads CASSPTTSGSSYEQYF. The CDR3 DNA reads TGTGCCAGCAGCCCAACGACTAGCGGGAGTTCCTACGAGCAGTACTTC.

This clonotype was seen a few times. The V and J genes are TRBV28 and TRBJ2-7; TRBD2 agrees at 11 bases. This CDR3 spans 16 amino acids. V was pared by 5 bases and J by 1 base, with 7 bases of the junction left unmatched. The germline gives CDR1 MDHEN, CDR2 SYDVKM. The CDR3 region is CASSLGGLAGSYEQYF. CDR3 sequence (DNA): TGTGCCAGCAGTCTAGGCGGACTAGCGGGTTCCTACGAGCAGTACTTC.

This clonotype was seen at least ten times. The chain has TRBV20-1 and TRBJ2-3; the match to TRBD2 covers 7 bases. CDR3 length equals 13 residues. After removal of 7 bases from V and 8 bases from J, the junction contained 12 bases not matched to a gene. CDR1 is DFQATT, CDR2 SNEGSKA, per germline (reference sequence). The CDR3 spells CSVPRMGEGTQYF. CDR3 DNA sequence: TGCAGTGTCCCGCGAATGGGGGAGGGTACGCAGTATTTT.

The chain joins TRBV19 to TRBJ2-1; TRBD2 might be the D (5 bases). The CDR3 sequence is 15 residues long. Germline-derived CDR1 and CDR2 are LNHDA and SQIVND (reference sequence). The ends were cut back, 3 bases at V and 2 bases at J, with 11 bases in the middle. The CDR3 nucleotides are TGTGCCAGTAGTATGAAGGCGCGGGCCTACAATGAGCAGTTCTTC. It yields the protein CASSMKARAYNEQFF. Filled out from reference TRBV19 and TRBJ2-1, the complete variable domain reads DGGITQSPKYLFRKEGQNVTLSCEQNLNHDAMYWYRQDPGQGLRLIYYSQIVNDFQKGDIAEGYSVSREKKESFPLTVTSAQKNPTAFYLCASSMKARAYNEQFFGPGTRLTVL.

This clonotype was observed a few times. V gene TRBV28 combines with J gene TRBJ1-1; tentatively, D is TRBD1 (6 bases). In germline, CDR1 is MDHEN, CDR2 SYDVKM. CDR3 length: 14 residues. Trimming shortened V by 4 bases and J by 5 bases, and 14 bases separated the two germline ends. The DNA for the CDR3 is TGTGCCAGCAGTTATCCAGGGGTCCGGACTGAAGCTTTCTTT. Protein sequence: CASSYPGVRTEAFF.